A selection of T cell receptor beta chains follows, all from one sample in a study of vaccination effects on CD4 cells after COVID-19. What these receptors recognize is not known. Clones were read by immunoSEQ multiplex PCR, and TCRdb kept only the in-frame ones, dropping some. The data hold over 60,000 clones, with 70% to 85% observed a single time. Specimen: CD4+ T cells from PBMCs cultured with HCoV-229E spike peptides, collected after COVID-19 vaccination. The receptor source for this set is a human donor who received a COVID-19 vaccine. Both conserved end residues are trimmed from each CDR3. A D gene is named only where the DNA matches it firmly. Part of the rows lack a size; the others show once, few, many or a class for expanded clones.

V: TRBV5-1
J: TRBJ1-1
size: .
D: TRBD1
CDR3: ASSPSITGQRLEAF

V: TRBV7-2
J: TRBJ1-2
size: few
D: .
CDR3: ASSLAAGVGYGYT

V: TRBV6-6
J: TRBJ2-6
size: .
D: .
CDR3: ASSQPLGDSGANVLT

V: TRBV19
J: TRBJ1-1
size: .
D: .
CDR3: ASNQPGGNTEAF

V: TRBV19
J: TRBJ1-3
size: .
D: .
CDR3: ASSIDNRIFSGNTIY

V: TRBV5-4
J: TRBJ2-2
size: .
D: .
CDR3: ASSSYGPAAGELF

V: TRBV2
J: TRBJ2-3
size: .
D: .
CDR3: ASSSLRGTITDTQY

V: TRBV6-5
J: TRBJ1-2
size: .
D: TRBD1
CDR3: ASSLKGQNGYT

V: TRBV18
J: TRBJ1-4
size: .
D: TRBD1
CDR3: ASSTGADFLRKLF

V: TRBV24-1
J: TRBJ1-2
size: .
D: TRBD1
CDR3: ATSDSRQGDVRYT

V: TRBV6-6
J: TRBJ1-2
size: .
D: .
CDR3: ASSYDGPYGYT

V: TRBV6-5
J: TRBJ2-1
size: .
D: .
CDR3: ASSYKGGPNEQF

V: TRBV5-1
J: TRBJ1-2
size: .
D: .
CDR3: ASSLAYDTSGYGYT

V: TRBV9
J: TRBJ1-1
size: .
D: .
CDR3: ASSRVFGEAF

V: TRBV19
J: TRBJ2-5
size: .
D: .
CDR3: ASSIGRLPRETQY

V: TRBV7-2
J: TRBJ1-2
size: .
D: .
CDR3: ASSSTSPTYGYT

V: TRBV9
J: TRBJ2-6
size: .
D: TRBD2
CDR3: ASSDRGRVILPGANVLT

V: TRBV18
J: TRBJ2-1
size: .
D: .
CDR3: ASSPPLAVLGPGDEQF

V: TRBV2
J: TRBJ1-5
size: .
D: TRBD1
CDR3: ASKRGLNQPQH

V: TRBV6-5
J: TRBJ2-6
size: .
D: .
CDR3: ASGHAGANVLT

V: TRBV14
J: TRBJ2-5
size: .
D: .
CDR3: ASSQDPTGRETQY

V: TRBV5-6
J: TRBJ1-2
size: .
D: .
CDR3: ASSLFGGRWYGYT

V: TRBV5-6
J: TRBJ1-4
size: .
D: .
CDR3: ASSTTRGAVEKLF

V: TRBV9
J: TRBJ1-3
size: .
D: .
CDR3: ASSVEGKVGARGNTIY

V: TRBV19
J: TRBJ1-2
size: .
D: .
CDR3: ASSTTSANYGYT

V: TRBV7-2
J: TRBJ2-3
size: .
D: TRBD2
CDR3: ASSWGGSTDTQY

V: TRBV27
J: TRBJ1-2
size: .
D: .
CDR3: ASRRRGNAKGYT

V: TRBV5-1
J: TRBJ2-3
size: .
D: TRBD2
CDR3: ASSLALLAGSDTQY

V: TRBV5-8
J: TRBJ2-1
size: .
D: .
CDR3: ASPGNEQF

V: TRBV19
J: TRBJ1-2
size: .
D: .
CDR3: ASSIERSGISGRGYT

V: TRBV2
J: TRBJ2-5
size: .
D: .
CDR3: ASSERFQTQY

V: TRBV5-8
J: TRBJ2-3
size: few
D: .
CDR3: ASPFPPGISTDTQY

V: TRBV7-3
J: TRBJ2-1
size: .
D: TRBD2
CDR3: ASSRTSGSYNEQF

V: TRBV7-2
J: TRBJ1-4
size: .
D: .
CDR3: ASSPLRNEKLF

V: TRBV2
J: TRBJ1-5
size: .
D: .
CDR3: ASNEGPDQPQH

V: TRBV18
J: TRBJ1-6
size: .
D: TRBD1
CDR3: ASSLGQASSYNSPLH

V: TRBV14
J: TRBJ2-1
size: .
D: TRBD1
CDR3: ASSQDLGQGTDEQF

V: TRBV18
J: TRBJ1-2
size: few
D: .
CDR3: ASSPQSVSGGYT

V: TRBV7-8
J: TRBJ1-5
size: .
D: .
CDR3: ASSPLPGTLGSNQPQH

V: TRBV2
J: TRBJ1-6
size: .
D: .
CDR3: ASSDRRYDNSPLH

V: TRBV12-5
J: TRBJ1-3
size: .
D: .
CDR3: ASALGAIGKGNTIY

V: TRBV28
J: TRBJ1-3
size: .
D: .
CDR3: ASSLTGTSGNTIY